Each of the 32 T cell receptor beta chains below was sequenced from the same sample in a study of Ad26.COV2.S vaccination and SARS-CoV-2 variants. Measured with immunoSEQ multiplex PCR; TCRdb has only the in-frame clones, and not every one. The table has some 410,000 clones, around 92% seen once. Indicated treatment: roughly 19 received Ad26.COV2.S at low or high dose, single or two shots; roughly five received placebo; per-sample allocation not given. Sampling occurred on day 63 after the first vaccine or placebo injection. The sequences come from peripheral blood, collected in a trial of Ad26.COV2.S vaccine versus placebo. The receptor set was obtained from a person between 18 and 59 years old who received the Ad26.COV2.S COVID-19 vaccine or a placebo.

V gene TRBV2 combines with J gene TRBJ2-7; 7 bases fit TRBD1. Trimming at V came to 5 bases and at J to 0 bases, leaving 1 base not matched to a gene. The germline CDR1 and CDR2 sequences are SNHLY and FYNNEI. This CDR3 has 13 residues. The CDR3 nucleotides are TGTGCCAGCAGTCGACAGGGCTCCTACGAGCAGTACTTC. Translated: CASSRQGSYEQYF.

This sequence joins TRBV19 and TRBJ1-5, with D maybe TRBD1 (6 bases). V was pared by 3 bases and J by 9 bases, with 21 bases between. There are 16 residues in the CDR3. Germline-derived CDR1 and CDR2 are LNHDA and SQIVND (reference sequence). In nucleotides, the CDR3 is TGTGCCAGTAGTATGGCCGTAAACAGGGAGGTGTGGCCCCAGCATTTT. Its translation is CASSMAVNREVWPQHF.

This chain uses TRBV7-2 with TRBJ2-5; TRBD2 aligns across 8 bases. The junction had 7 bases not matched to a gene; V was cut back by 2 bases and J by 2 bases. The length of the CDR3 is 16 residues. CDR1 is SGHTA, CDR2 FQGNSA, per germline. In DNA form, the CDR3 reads TGTGCCAGCAGCTTAATACCGGGGGGGGTTCAAGAGACCCAGTACTTC. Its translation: CASSLIPGGVQETQYF. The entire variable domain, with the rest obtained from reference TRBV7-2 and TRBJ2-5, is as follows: GAGVSQSPSNKVTEKGKDVELRCDPISGHTALYWYRQSLGQGLEFLIYFQGNSAPDKSGLPSDRFSAERTGGSVSTLTIQRTQQEDSAVYLCASSLIPGGVQETQYFGPGTRLLVL.

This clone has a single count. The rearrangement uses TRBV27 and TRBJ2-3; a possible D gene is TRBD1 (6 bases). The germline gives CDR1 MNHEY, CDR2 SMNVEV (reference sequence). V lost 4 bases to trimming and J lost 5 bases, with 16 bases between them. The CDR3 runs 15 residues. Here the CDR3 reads CASSSQGRLGDTQYF. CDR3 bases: TGTGCCAGCAGTTCTCAGGGGCGGTTAGGAGATACGCAGTATTTT.

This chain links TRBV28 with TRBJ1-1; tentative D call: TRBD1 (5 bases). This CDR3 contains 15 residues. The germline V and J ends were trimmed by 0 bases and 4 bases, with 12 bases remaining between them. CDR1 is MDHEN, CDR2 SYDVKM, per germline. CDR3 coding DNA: TGTGCCAGCAGTTTATGGGCGACAGTTGCCACTGAAGCTTTCTTT. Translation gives CASSLWATVATEAFF. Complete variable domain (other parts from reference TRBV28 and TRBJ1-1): DVKVTQSSRYLVKRTGEKVFLECVQDMDHENMFWYRQDPGLGLRLIYFSYDVKMKEKGDIPEGYSVSREKKERFSLILESASTNQTSMYLCASSLWATVATEAFFGQGTRLTVV.

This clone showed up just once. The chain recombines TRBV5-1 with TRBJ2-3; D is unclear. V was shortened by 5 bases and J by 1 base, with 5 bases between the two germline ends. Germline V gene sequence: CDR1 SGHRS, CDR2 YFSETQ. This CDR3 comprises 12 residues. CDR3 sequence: CASSPGTDTQYF. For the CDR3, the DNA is TGCGCCAGCAGTCCAGGCACAGATACGCAGTATTTT.

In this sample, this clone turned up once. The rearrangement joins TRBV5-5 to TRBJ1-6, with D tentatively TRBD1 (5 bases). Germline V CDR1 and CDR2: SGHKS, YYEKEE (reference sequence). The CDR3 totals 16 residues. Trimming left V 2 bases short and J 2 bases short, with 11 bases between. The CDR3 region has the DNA TGTGCCAGCAGCTTTGGGGGATACCCCTATAATTCACCCCTCCACTTT. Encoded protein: CASSFGGYPYNSPLHF. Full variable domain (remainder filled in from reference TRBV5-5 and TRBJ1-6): DAGVTQSPTHLIKTRGQQVTLRCSPISGHKSVSWYQQVLGQGPQFIFQYYEKEERGRGNFPDRFSARQFPNYSSELNVNALLLGDSALYLCASSFGGYPYNSPLHFGNGTRLTVT.

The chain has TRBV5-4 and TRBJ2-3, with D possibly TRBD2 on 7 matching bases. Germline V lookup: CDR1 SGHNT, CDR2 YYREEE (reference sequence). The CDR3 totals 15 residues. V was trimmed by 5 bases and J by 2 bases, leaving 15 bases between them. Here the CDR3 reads CASRLRGAPTDTQYF. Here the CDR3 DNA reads TGTGCCAGCAGATTACGGGGGGCCCCCACAGATACGCAGTATTTT.

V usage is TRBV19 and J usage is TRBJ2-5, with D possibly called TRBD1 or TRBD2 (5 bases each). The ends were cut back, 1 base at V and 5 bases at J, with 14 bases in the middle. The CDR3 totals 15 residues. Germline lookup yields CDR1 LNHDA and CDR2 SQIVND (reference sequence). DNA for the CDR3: TGTGCCAGTAGTATAGTCCAGGCTTGGGGGGAGACCCAGTACTTC. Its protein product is CASSIVQAWGETQYF.

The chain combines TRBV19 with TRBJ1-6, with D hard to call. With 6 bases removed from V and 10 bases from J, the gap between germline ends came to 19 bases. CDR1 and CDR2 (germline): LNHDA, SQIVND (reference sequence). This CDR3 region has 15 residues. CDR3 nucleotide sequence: TGTGCCAGTAGCATCGGAACCTCAGGTTACTCACCCCTCCACTTT. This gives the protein CASSIGTSGYSPLHF.

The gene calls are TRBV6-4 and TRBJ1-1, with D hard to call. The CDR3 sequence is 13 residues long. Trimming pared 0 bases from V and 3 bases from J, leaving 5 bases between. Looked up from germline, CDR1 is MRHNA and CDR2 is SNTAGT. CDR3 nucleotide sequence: TGTGCCAGCAGTGACTCGAGGCACACTGAAGCTTTCTTT. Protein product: CASSDSRHTEAFF.

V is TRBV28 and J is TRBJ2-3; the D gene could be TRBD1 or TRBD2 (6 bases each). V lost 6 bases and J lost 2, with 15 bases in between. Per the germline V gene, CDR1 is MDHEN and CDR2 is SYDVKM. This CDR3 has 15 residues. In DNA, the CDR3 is TGTGCCAGCAGCCCCTTGGCGGGACACACAGATACGCAGTATTTT. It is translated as CASSPLAGHTDTQYF.

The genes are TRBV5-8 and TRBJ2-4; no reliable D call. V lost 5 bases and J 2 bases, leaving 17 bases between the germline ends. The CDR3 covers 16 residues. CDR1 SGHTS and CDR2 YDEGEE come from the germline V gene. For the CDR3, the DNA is TGTGCCAGCAGTCCCGGCAGGCCCTCTTCCAAAAACATTCAGTACTTC. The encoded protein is CASSPGRPSSKNIQYF.

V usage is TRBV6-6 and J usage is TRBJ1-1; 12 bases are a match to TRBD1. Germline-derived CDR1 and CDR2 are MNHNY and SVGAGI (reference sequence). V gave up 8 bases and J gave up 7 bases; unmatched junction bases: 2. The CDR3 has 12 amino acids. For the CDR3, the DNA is TGTGCCAGCGGGACAGGGGGCTTTGAAGCTTTCTTT. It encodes CASGTGGFEAFF.

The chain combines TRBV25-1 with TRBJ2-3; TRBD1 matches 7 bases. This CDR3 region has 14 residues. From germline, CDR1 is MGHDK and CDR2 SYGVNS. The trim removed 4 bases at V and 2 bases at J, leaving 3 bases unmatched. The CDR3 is CASSGGTATDTQYF. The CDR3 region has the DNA TGTGCCAGCAGTGGAGGGACAGCCACAGATACGCAGTATTTT.

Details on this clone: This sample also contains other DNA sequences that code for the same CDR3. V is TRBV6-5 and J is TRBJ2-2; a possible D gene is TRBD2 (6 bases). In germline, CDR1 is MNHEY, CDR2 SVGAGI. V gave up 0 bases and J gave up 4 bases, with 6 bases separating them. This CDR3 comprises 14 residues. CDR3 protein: CASSYSRGTGELFF. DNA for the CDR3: TGTGCCAGCAGTTACTCGCGGGGCACCGGGGAGCTGTTTTTT.

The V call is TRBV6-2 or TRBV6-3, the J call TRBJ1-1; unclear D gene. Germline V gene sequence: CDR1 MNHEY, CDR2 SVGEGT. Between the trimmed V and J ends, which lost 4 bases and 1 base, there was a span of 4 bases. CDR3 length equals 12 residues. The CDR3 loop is CASSLANTEAFF. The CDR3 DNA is TGTGCCAGCAGTTTGGCGAACACTGAAGCTTTCTTT.

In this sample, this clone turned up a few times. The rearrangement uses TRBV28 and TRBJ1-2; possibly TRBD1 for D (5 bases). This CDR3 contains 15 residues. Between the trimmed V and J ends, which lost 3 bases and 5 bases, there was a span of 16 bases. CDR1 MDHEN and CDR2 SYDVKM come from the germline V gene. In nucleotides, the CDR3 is TGTGCCAGCAGTTTCAGTCTCACAGGCTCATATGGCTACACCTTC. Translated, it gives CASSFSLTGSYGYTF.

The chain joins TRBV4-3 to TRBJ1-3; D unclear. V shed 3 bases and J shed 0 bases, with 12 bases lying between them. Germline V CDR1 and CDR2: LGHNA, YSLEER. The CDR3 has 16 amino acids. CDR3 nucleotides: TGCGCCAGCAGCCAGCAGGTCGAAGTCTCTGGAAACACCATATATTTT. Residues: CASSQQVEVSGNTIYF.

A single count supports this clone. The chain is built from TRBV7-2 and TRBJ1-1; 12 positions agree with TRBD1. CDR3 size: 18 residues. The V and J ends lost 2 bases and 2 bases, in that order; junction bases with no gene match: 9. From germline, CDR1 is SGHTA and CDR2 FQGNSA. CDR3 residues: CASSLFFRDRGLNTEAFF. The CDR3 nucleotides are TGTGCCAGCAGCTTATTCTTCCGGGACAGGGGGCTTAACACTGAAGCTTTCTTT.

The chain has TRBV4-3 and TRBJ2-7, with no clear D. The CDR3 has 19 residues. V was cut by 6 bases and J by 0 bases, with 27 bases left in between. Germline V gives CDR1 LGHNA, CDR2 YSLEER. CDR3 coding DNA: TGCGCCAGCAGGCAAAGGCGGTTTCAGCAAAAACCGAGCTCCTACGAGCAGTACTTC. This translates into CASRQRRFQQKPSSYEQYF.

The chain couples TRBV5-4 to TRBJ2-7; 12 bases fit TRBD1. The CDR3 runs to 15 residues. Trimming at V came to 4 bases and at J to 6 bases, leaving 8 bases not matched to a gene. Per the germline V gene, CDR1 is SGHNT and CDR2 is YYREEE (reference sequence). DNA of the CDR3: TGTGCCAGCAGCCCCAACCTGGGACAGGGGGCCGAGCAGTACTTC. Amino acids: CASSPNLGQGAEQYF.

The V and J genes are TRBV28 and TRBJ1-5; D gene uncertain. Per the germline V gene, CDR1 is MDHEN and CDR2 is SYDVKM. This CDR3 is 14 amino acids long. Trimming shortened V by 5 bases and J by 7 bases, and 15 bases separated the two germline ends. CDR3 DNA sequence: TGTGCCAGCAGTCCAAGGGTCTGGGAACAGCCCCAGCATTTT. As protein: CASSPRVWEQPQHF.

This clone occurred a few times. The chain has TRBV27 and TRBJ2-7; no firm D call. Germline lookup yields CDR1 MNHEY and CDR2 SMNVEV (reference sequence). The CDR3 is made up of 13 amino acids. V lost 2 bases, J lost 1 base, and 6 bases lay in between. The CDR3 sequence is CASSLAVSYEQYF. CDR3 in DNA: TGTGCCAGCAGTTTAGCTGTGTCCTACGAGCAGTACTTC.

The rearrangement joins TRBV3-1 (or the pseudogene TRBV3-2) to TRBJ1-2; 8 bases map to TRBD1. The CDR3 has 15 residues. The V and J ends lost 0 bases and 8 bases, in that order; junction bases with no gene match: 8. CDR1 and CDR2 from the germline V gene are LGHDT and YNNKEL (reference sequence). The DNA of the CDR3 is TGTGCCAGCAGCCAAGAGTCAGGGGGCGCGGAAGGCTACACCTTC. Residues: CASSQESGGAEGYTF.

CDR3 amino acids: CASSLHDSYNSPLHF. The CDR3 nucleotides read TGTGCCAGCAGCCTCCACGACAGCTATAATTCACCCCTCCACTTT. The chain is built from TRBV3-1 (or the pseudogene TRBV3-2) and TRBJ1-6; D perhaps matches TRBD1 (5 bases). The V and J ends lost 4 bases and 3 bases respectively, with 10 bases between them. CDR3 length equals 15 residues. The germline CDR1 and CDR2 sequences are LGHDT and YNNKEL (reference sequence).

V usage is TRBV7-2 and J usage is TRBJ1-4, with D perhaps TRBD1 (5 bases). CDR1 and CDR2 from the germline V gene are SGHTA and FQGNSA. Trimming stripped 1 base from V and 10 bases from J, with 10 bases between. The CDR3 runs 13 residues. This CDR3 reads CASSLGGWGKLFF. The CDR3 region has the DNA TGTGCCAGCAGCTTAGGGGGGTGGGGAAAACTGTTTTTT.

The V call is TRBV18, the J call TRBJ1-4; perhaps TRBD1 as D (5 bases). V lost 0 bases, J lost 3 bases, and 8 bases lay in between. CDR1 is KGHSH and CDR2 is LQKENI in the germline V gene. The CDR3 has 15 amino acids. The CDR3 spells CASSPPGGANEKLFF. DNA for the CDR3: TGTGCCAGCTCACCACCGGGGGGAGCTAATGAAAAACTGTTTTTT.

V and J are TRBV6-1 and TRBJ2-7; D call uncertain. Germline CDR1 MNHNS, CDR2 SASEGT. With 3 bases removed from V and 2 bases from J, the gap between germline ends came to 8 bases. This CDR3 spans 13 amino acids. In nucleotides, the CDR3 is TGTGCCAGCAGTGAGGCCCTTACCTACGAGCAGTACTTC. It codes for CASSEALTYEQYF.

The CDR3 sequence: CASSSLTGPVNIQYF. The CDR3 nucleotides are TGTGCCAGCAGTTCTCTGACAGGTCCAGTAAACATTCAGTACTTC. The chain couples TRBV28 to TRBJ2-4, with D maybe TRBD1 (6 bases). Germline CDR1 MDHEN, CDR2 SYDVKM. The CDR3 is 15 amino acids. V gave up 4 bases and J gave up 6 bases, with 16 bases separating them. Drawing the rest from reference TRBV28 and TRBJ2-4, the complete variable domain is DVKVTQSSRYLVKRTGEKVFLECVQDMDHENMFWYRQDPGLGLRLIYFSYDVKMKEKGDIPEGYSVSREKKERFSLILESASTNQTSMYLCASSSLTGPVNIQYFGAGTRLSVL.

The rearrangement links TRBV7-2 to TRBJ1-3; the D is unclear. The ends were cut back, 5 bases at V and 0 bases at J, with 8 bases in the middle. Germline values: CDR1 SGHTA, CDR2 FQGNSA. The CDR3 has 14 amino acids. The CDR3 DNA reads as TGTGCCAGCAGCCTACACAGCTCTGGAAACACCATATATTTT. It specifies CASSLHSSGNTIYF.

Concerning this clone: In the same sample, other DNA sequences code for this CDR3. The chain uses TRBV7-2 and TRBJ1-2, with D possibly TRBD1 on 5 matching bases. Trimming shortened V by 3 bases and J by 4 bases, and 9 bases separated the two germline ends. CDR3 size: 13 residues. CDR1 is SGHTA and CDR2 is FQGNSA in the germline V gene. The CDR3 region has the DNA TGTGCCAGCAGCTTGGGCGGGGGCTATGGCTACACCTTC. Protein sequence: CASSLGGGYGYTF.